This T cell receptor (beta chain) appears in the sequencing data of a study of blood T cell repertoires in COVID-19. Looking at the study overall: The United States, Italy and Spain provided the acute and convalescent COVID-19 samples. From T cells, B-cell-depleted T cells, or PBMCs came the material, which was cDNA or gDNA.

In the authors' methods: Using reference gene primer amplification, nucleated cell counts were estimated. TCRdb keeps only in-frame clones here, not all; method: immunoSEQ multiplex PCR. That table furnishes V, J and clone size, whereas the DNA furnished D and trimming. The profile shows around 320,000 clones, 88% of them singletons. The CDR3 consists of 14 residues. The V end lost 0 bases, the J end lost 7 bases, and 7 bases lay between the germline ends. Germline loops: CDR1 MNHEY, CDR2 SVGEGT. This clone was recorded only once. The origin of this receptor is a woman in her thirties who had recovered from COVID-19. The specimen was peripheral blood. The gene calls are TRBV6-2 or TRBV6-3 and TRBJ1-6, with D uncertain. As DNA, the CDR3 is TGTGCCAGCAGTTACTCAGGAGTGAATTCACCCCTCCACTTT. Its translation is CASSYSGVNSPLHF.